The 6 T cell receptor beta chains listed next were all sequenced from one sample in a study of patients and donors after allogeneic stem cell transplantation. TCRdb called the RT-PCR reads again in MiXCR, with one record for every CDR3 protein. This sample carries some 960,000 distinct CDR3 sequences, under 20% of them seen once, and the ten largest clones take roughly 6%. The material sequenced was blood, either unsorted or a sorted T cell fraction (not recorded which). These receptor sequences come from a human donor who was either an allogeneic HSCT recipient or a stem cell or donor lymphocyte infusion donor (not recorded which). It is not recorded whose cells these are; they may come from a transplant donor.

The chain is built from TRBV5-6 and TRBJ2-1, with 10 nucleotides matching TRBD2. This CDR3 region has 16 residues. The V and J ends lost 0 bases and 5 bases, in that order; junction bases with no gene match: 5. The germline V gene has CDR1 SGHDT and CDR2 YYEEEE. CDR3 sequence reads: CASSLVGLAGDNEQFF. CDR3 in DNA: TGTGCCAGCAGCTTGGTTGGGCTAGCGGGAGACAATGAGCAGTTCTTC.

This clonotype was counted only a few times. This sequence joins TRBV12-3 or TRBV12-4 and TRBJ2-7; 10 nucleotides line up with TRBD2. Losses at the gene ends were 0 bases for V and 5 bases for J; bases not matched to a gene: 10. This CDR3 contains 17 residues. CDR3: CASSLALASGRGDEQYF. CDR3 nucleotide sequence: TGTGCCAGCAGTTTAGCGCTAGCTAGCGGGAGAGGTGACGAGCAGTACTTC.

Ten or more counts support this clonotype. The chain uses TRBV12-3 or TRBV12-4 and TRBJ1-2; D remains unclear. Trimming left V 0 bases short and J 8 bases short, with 7 bases between. This CDR3 has 12 amino acids. DNA for the CDR3: TGTGCCAGCAGTTTAGCGCTGTCAGGCTACACCTTC. Translating gives CASSLALSGYTF.

This clonotype came up many times. The J gene is TRBJ2-1, the V gene TRBV12-3 or TRBV12-4; D is perhaps TRBD2 (6 bases). The CDR3 contains 16 residues. The ends were cut back, 6 bases at V and 4 bases at J, with 19 bases in the middle. As DNA, the CDR3 is TGTGCCAGCAGACTTCGCCTCGGACTATCTTACAATGAGCAGTTCTTC. Protein sequence: CASRLRLGLSYNEQFF.

This clonotype has a count of ten or more. The rearrangement joins TRBV5-1 to TRBJ2-1, with 10 bases aligning to TRBD1. The CDR3 runs 15 residues. J was trimmed by 6 bases and V by 2 bases; bases with no gene match: 5. CDR1 and CDR2 from the germline V gene are SGHRS and YFSETQ. The CDR3 bases are TGCGCCAGCAGCTTTACCGGGACAGGGGCCAATGAGCAGTTCTTC. The encoded protein is CASSFTGTGANEQFF.

CDR3 residues: CASSLGGHGTPKYEQYF. CDR3 bases: TGTGCCAGCAGTTTAGGAGGACATGGTACCCCGAAGTACGAGCAGTACTTC. This chain uses TRBV12-3 or TRBV12-4 with TRBJ2-7, with D possibly TRBD1 on 5 matching bases. Trimming stripped 1 base from V and 4 bases from J, with 20 bases between. The CDR3 spans 17 residues.